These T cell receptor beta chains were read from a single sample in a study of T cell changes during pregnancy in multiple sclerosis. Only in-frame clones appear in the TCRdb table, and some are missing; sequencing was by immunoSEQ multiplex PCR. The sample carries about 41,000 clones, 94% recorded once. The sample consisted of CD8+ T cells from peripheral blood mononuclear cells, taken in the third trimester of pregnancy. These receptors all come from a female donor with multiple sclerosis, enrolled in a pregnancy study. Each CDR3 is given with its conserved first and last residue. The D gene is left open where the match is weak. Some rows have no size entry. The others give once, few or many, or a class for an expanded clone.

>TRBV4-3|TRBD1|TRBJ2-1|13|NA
CASSPTGGNEQFF
TGCGCCAGCAGCCCGACAGGGGGCAATGAGCAGTTCTTC
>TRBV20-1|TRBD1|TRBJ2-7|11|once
CSANTGEEQYF
TGCAGTGCTAACACAGGGGAGGAGCAGTACTTC
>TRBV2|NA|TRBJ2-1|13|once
CASSETSRYEQFF
TGTGCCAGCAGTGAAACTAGTCGGTACGAGCAGTTCTTC
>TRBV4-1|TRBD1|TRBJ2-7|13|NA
CASSPGQTYEQYF
TGCGCCAGCAGCCCGGGACAGACCTACGAGCAGTACTTC
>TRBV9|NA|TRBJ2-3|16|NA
CASSPRGGGATDTQYF
TGTGCCAGCAGCCCTAGGGGGGGCGGAGCCACAGATACGCAGTATTTT
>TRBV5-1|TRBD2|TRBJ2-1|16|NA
CASSVGAGVLVDEQFF
TGCGCCAGCAGCGTCGGTGCGGGAGTGTTGGTTGATGAGCAGTTCTTC
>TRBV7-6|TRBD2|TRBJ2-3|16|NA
CASSPSTSGRADTQYF
TGTGCCAGCAGCCCATCGACTAGCGGGAGAGCAGATACGCAGTATTTT
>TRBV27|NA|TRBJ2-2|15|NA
CASWPTGGNTGELFF
TGTGCCAGCTGGCCCACTGGGGGCAACACCGGGGAGCTGTTTTTT
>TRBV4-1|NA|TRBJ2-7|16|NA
CASSQVVGGVSYEQYF
TGCGCCAGCAGCCAAGTGGTCGGCGGGGTCTCCTACGAGCAGTACTTC
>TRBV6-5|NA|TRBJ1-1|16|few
CASSYRFLRVNTEAFF
TGTGCCAGCAGTTACCGGTTTTTACGGGTAAACACTGAAGCTTTCTTT
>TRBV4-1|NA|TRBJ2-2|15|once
CASSQVAANTGELFF
TGCGCCAGCAGCCAAGTTGCGGCCAACACCGGGGAGCTGTTTTTT
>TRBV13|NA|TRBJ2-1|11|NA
CASSSNNEQFF
TGTGCCAGCAGCTCTAACAATGAGCAGTTCTTC
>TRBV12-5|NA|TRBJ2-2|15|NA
CASGEQEPNTGELFF
TGTGCTAGTGGTGAACAGGAGCCTAACACCGGGGAGCTGTTTTTT
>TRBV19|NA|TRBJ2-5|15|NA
CASSIGGRIGEAQYF
TGTGCCAGTAGTATAGGGGGGCGGATTGGAGAGGCCCAGTACTTC
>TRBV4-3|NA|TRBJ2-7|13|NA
CASSPSVAYEQYF
TGCGCCAGCAGCCCTTCAGTCGCCTACGAGCAGTACTTC
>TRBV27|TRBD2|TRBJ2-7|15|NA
CASSFFGGGSYEQYF
TGTGCCAGCAGTTTTTTTGGGGGGGGTTCTTACGAGCAGTACTTC
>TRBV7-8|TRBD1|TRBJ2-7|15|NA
CASSLGQGGIYEQYF
TGTGCCAGCAGCTTAGGACAGGGTGGGATCTACGAGCAGTACTTC
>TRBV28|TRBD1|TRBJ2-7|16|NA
CASSSTRQGPSYEQYF
TGTGCCAGCAGTTCCACACGACAGGGGCCCTCCTACGAGCAGTACTTC
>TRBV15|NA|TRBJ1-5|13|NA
CATSNPGVRPQHF
TGTGCCACCAGCAACCCCGGGGTACGGCCCCAGCATTTT
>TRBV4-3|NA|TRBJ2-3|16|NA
CASSQDPAGARDTQYF
TGCGCCAGCAGCCAAGATCCGGCAGGGGCTCGAGATACGCAGTATTTT
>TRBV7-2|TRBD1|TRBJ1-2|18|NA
CASSSPKDRGPLGYGYTF
TGTGCCAGCAGCTCGCCGAAGGACAGGGGGCCTCTTGGCTATGGCTACACCTTC
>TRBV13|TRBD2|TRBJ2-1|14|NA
CASSWWEGRYEQFF
TGTGCCAGCAGTTGGTGGGAGGGCCGTTATGAGCAGTTCTTC
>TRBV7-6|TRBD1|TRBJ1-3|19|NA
CASSQARPGDSRSGNTIYF
TGTGCCAGCAGCCAAGCGAGACCAGGGGACAGCCGTTCTGGAAACACCATATATTTT
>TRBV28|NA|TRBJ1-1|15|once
CASIDRQGLNTEAFF
TGTGCCAGCATCGACAGGCAGGGTCTGAACACTGAAGCTTTCTTT
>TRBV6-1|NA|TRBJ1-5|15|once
CASSDFDRSNQPQHF
TGTGCCAGCAGTGATTTTGACAGAAGCAATCAGCCCCAGCATTTT
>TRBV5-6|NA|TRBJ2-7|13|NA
CASSLDFAYEQYF
TGTGCCAGCAGCTTGGACTTTGCCTACGAGCAGTACTTC
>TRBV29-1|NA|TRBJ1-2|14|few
CSVLSGKVDDGYTF
TGCAGCGTTTTATCAGGGAAAGTGGATGATGGCTACACCTTC
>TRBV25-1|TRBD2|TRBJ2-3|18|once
CASSELPLGTRWDDTQYF
TGTGCCAGCAGTGAACTCCCCCTCGGGACTAGATGGGATGATACGCAGTATTTT
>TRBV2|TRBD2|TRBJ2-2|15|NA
CASSGTSGRAGELFF
TGTGCCAGCAGTGGGACTAGCGGGAGGGCCGGGGAGCTGTTTTTT
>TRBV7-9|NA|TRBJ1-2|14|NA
CASTQSLFEEGYTF
TGTGCCAGCACCCAATCCCTGTTTGAGGAGGGCTACACCTTC
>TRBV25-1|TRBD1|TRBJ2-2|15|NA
CARKKGQLITGELFF
TGTGCCAGAAAAAAGGGACAGCTAATCACCGGGGAGCTGTTTTTT
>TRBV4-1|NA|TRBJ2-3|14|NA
CASSQAGLTDTQYF
TGCGCCAGCAGCCAAGCCGGACTCACAGATACGCAGTATTTT
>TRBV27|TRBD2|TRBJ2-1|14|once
CASRLAGAGDEQFF
TGTGCCAGCAGACTAGCGGGAGCGGGGGATGAGCAGTTCTTC
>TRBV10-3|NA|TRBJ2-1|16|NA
CAISESSRGSYNEQFF
TGTGCCATCAGTGAGTCGAGTAGAGGCTCCTACAATGAGCAGTTCTTC
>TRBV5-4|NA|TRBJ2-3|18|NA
CASSSRRSPHEDTDTQYF
TGTGCCAGCAGCTCCCGACGATCCCCCCATGAGGACACAGATACGCAGTATTTT
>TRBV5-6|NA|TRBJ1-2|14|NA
CASSFWGGDGGYTF
TGTGCCAGCAGCTTTTGGGGGGGAGATGGTGGCTACACCTTC
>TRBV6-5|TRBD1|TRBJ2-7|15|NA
CASRLLQGMTDEQYF
TGTGCCAGCAGGCTACTACAGGGGATGACGGACGAGCAGTACTTC
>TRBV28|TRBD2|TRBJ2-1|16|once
CASRTEMVAGSDEQFF
TGTGCCAGCAGGACCGAGATGGTAGCGGGAAGCGATGAGCAGTTCTTC
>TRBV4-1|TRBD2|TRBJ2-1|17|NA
CASSQTRYAGVYNEQFF
TGCGCCAGCAGCCAGACCCGTTATGCGGGGGTTTACAATGAGCAGTTCTTC
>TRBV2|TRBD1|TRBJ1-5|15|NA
CASSVTGETNQPQHF
TGTGCCAGCAGTGTGACAGGGGAAACCAATCAGCCCCAGCATTTT
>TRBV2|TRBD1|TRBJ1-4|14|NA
CASSSGTGFEKLFF
TGTGCCAGCAGCTCGGGGACAGGGTTTGAAAAACTGTTTTTT
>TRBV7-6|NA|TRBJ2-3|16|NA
CASSFNRDGGIDTQYF
TGTGCCAGCAGCTTCAACAGGGATGGGGGTATAGATACGCAGTATTTT
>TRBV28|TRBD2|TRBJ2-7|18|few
CASTPPTGRLAGVYEQYF
TGTGCCAGCACTCCGCCGACAGGGAGACTAGCGGGAGTGTACGAGCAGTACTTC
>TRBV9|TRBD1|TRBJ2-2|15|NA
CASSPWDRGPGELFF
TGTGCCAGCAGCCCCTGGGACAGGGGGCCCGGGGAGCTGTTTTTT
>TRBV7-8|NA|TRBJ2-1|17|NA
CASSLVGTRSPYNEQFF
TGTGCCAGCAGCTTAGTGGGGACAAGGAGCCCCTACAATGAGCAGTTCTTC
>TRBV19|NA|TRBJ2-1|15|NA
CASSIVQGRGNEQFF
TGTGCCAGTAGTATAGTCCAGGGGCGGGGGAATGAGCAGTTCTTC
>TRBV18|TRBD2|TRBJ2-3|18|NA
CASSPPPQGSGVTDTQYF
TGTGCCAGCTCACCACCTCCCCAAGGGAGCGGGGTTACAGATACGCAGTATTTT
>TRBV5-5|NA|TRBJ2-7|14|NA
CASSLYSGYYEQYF
TGTGCCAGCAGCTTGTATAGCGGTTACTACGAGCAGTACTTC
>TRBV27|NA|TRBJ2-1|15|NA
CASSLYSSSYNEQFF
TGTGCCAGCAGTCTCTACAGTAGCTCCTACAATGAGCAGTTCTTC
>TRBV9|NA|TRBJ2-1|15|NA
CASSVDWAPYNEQFF
TGTGCCAGCAGCGTAGACTGGGCACCCTACAATGAGCAGTTCTTC
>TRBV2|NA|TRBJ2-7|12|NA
CASAVYNTEQCF
TGTGCCAGCGCGGTATACAACACCGAGCAATGTTTC
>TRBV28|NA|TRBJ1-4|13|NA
CASSLTELEKLFF
TGTGCCAGCAGTTTAACAGAGCTGGAAAAACTGTTTTTT
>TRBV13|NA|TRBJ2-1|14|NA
CASSLVGAYNEQFF
TGTGCCAGCAGCTTAGTTGGTGCGTACAATGAGCAGTTCTTC